Listed below are T cell receptor beta chains from one sample, sequenced in a study of blood T cells in healthy people across ages. MiXCR was run by TCRdb on the 5' RACE reads, yielding one entry per CDR3 protein. The sample includes more than 500,000 distinct CDR3 sequences, around 27% of them seen just once. The sample was also reused in another study, on T cells of mothers and their children.

The sample taken for sequencing was blood. The receptors stem from a boy aged 2-9 years in good health. Each CDR3 is given with its conserved first and last residue. Each record gives: CDR3 protein, V gene, J gene, clone size, D gene. D genes are given only for firm matches. Some rows mark clone size as missing; the rest say once, few, many or name a class of expanded clone.

CASSLAGGPMMADTQYF	TRBV9	TRBJ2-3	once	TRBD2
CASSSVGGGYGYTF	TRBV6-6	TRBJ1-2	NA	NA
CGVEDFAGGYEQYF	TRBV29-1	NA	NA	TRBD2
CASKWGKQETQYF	TRBV3-1	TRBJ2-5	few	NA
CASSQGRTSGRIWADTQYF	TRBV3-1	TRBJ2-3	NA	TRBD2
CASSVTQETQYF	TRBV11-2	TRBJ2-5	many	NA
CASSLAGQGPYEQYF	TRBV5-1	TRBJ2-7	few	TRBD1
CASSSTFSDTQYF	TRBV7-2	TRBJ2-3	NA	NA
CASSPGQSYVQETQYF	TRBV18	TRBJ2-5	few	NA
CASTAGGGAYEQFF	TRBV27	TRBJ2-1	NA	TRBD2
CASSPPRTPYSSYEQYF	TRBV7-2	TRBJ2-7	NA	NA
CASSSGTSVFTDTQYF	TRBV5-1	TRBJ2-3	many	TRBD2
CASSLAFKGINEKLFF	TRBV7-9	TRBJ1-4	NA	NA
CASSPTRSKGDTQYF	TRBV5-1	TRBJ2-3	NA	NA
CASSLGGGREETQYF	TRBV11-3	NA	NA	TRBD2
CASSLRGQAGVHEQFF	TRBV5-1	TRBJ2-1	NA	TRBD1
CSARDSRQGSYEQYF	TRBV20-1	TRBJ2-7	NA	TRBD1
CASSTDGIYEQYF	TRBV21-1	NA	NA	NA
CASSEVGRDEQFF	TRBV25-1	NA	few	NA
CAIRPGQVNTEAFF	TRBV10-3	TRBJ1-1	NA	TRBD1
CSARDLTAVGETQYF	TRBV20-1	TRBJ2-5	NA	NA
CASSFKSPAGLAKNIQYF	TRBV12-3/TRBV12-4	TRBJ2-4	few	TRBD2
CASSPGTHTGELFF	TRBV6-2/TRBV6-3	TRBJ2-2	many	NA
CSVGRVNYGYTF	TRBV20-1	TRBJ1-2	NA	NA
CASTRPYSPLHF	TRBV28	TRBJ1-6	NA	NA
CASSARPYEQYF	TRBV12-3/TRBV12-4	TRBJ2-7	NA	NA
CAPLRGRELFF	TRBV10-3	TRBJ2-2	NA	NA
CASSSHRVRVDEQFF	TRBV27	TRBJ2-1	few	NA
CAWNEGGETQYF	TRBV30	TRBJ2-5	NA	NA
CASSSGLADNYNEQFF	TRBV5-4	TRBJ2-1	NA	TRBD2
CAISENLAGEETQYF	TRBV10-3	TRBJ2-5	NA	TRBD2
CASRDRGRSYEQYF	TRBV12-3/TRBV12-4	TRBJ2-7	NA	TRBD1
CSANKAGVQPQHF	TRBV20-1	TRBJ1-5	few	NA
CSTRGLAGDNYEQYF	TRBV20-1	TRBJ2-7	NA	TRBD2
CASSPRTGTGYNEQFF	TRBV9	NA	few	TRBD1
CASSTIGGYTF	TRBV6-5	TRBJ1-2	NA	NA
CSVDYGGSGNTIYF	TRBV29-1	TRBJ1-3	NA	NA
CASGLVVGHTYNEQFF	TRBV12-5	TRBJ2-1	once	NA
CSARTQPSTDTQYF	TRBV20-1	TRBJ2-3	NA	NA
CASSLSDLAYEQYF	TRBV5-6	TRBJ2-7	few	NA
CASTPIGTSGSSYNEQFF	TRBV19	TRBJ2-1	once	TRBD2
CASQWYGSGGANVLTF	TRBV19	TRBJ2-6	NA	NA
CASSPRTSGVTDTQYF	TRBV11-2	TRBJ2-3	NA	TRBD2
CASGSSGDKAGYTF	TRBV7-9	TRBJ1-2	NA	NA
CSARDRLAGQETQYF	TRBV20-1	TRBJ2-5	NA	TRBD2
CASSARDGETQYF	TRBV2	TRBJ2-5	NA	NA
CVIAGTSGRETQYF	TRBV6-6	TRBJ2-5	NA	TRBD2
CSVLTVRGTEAFF	TRBV29-1	TRBJ1-1	NA	NA
CASAAANNEQFF	TRBV7-9	TRBJ2-1	NA	NA
CASTLGQGIGEQYF	TRBV5-1	TRBJ2-7	NA	TRBD1
CASSGNRGNEQFF	TRBV10-2	TRBJ2-1	NA	NA